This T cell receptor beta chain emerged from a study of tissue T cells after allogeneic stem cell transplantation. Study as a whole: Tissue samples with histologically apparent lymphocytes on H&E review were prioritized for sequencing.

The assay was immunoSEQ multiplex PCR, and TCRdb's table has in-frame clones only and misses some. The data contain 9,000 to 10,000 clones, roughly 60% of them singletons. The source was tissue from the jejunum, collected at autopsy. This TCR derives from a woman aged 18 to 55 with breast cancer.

CDR3 bases: TGTGCCAGCAGTTCCTCGCGGGAAGAGACCCAGTACTTC. As protein: CASSSSREETQYF. This chain connects TRBV28 to TRBJ2-5, with a weak D call TRBD2 (5 bases). The V gene's germline CDR1 is MDHEN and CDR2 SYDVKM. The CDR3 totals 13 residues. V lost 4 bases and J lost 3, with 9 bases in between.